This T cell receptor (beta chain) was found in a study of cytomegalovirus exposure and HLA in healthy donors. Study summary: Most genotyped donors, around 78% of around 370, had Caucasian-associated genetic ancestry.

A note on this clone: Its specificity is not known.

The study's findings and limits: Per a prior analysis, the majority of TCR beta V segments were productive roughly 90% or roughly 30% of the time.

This PCR relied on a set of 60 Vbeta primers and 13 Jbeta primers. In the authors' methods: As a later analysis found, there were around 86 million unique TCR beta chains, of which about 10 million were shared. The method was immunoSEQ multiplex PCR; TCRdb's version includes in-frame clones alone and lacks a portion of them. That table furnishes V, J and clone size, whereas the DNA furnished D and trimming. Of a few hundred thousand clones listed, roughly 80% are singletons. The sample was PBMCs. The receptor was isolated from a young man in good health and CMV-seronegative.

CDR3 sequence reads: CASSFYSPGQNYGYTF. CDR3 bases: TGTGCCAGCAGCTTCTATTCGCCCGGACAGAACTATGGCTACACCTTC. The chain couples TRBV5-6 to TRBJ1-2; tentative D call: TRBD1 (6 bases). Trimming cost V 2 bases and J 2 bases, with 16 bases left between them. Germline V gene lookup returns CDR1 SGHDT and CDR2 YYEEEE. The CDR3 covers 16 residues.